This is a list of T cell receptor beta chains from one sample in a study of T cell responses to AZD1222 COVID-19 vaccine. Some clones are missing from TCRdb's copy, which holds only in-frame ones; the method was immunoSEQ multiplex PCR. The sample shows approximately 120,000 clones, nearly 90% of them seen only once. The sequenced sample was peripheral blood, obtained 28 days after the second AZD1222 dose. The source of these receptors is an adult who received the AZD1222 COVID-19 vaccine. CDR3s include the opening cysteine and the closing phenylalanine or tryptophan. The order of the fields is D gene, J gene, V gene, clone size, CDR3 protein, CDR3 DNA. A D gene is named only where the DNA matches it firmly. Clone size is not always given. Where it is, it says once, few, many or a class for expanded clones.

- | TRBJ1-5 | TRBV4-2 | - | CASSQGSQGDQPQHF | TGTGCCAGCAGCCAAGGGTCACAGGGCGATCAGCCCCAGCATTTT
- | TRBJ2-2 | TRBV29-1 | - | CSVGSWGGELFF | TGCAGCGTTGGGAGTTGGGGCGGGGAGCTGTTTTTT
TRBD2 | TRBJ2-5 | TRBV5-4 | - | CASSLDGSGVAETQYF | TGTGCCAGCAGCTTGGATGGTAGCGGGGTTGCGGAGACCCAGTACTTC
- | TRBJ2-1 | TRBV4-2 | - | CASSQDPQYNEQFF | TGTGCCAGCAGCCAAGATCCCCAGTACAATGAGCAGTTCTTC
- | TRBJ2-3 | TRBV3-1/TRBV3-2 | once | CASSPLRATDTQYF | TGTGCCAGCAGCCCCCTGCGGGCCACAGATACGCAGTATTTT
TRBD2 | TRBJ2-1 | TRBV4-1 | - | CASETVWREDRGLFF | TGCGCCAGCGAAACGGTTTGGCGGGAGGATCGGGGACTGTTCTTC
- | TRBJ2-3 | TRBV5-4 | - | CASNLRVIGPIDTQYF | TGTGCCAGCAACCTACGCGTTATAGGCCCCATAGATACGCAGTATTTT
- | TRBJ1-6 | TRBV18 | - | CASSPAGTAGSPLHF | TGTGCCAGCTCACCGGCAGGGACGGCTGGGTCACCCCTCCACTTT
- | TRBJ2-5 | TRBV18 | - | CASSPPGLPRETQYF | TGTGCCAGCTCACCCCCGGGTCTCCCGAGGGAGACCCAGTACTTC
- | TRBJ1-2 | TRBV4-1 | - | CASSQGIGIFGVGYTF | TGCGCCAGCAGCCAAGGGATAGGGATCTTCGGCGTTGGCTACACCTTC
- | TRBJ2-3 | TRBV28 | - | CASSSTTRNTDTQYF | TGTGCCAGCAGTTCGACGACTAGAAACACAGATACGCAGTATTTT
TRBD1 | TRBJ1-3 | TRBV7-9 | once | CASGKGGGGGNTIYF | TGTGCCAGCGGAAAAGGAGGGGGCGGTGGAAACACCATATATTTT
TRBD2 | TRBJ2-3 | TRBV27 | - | CASTFRPRARAGVPADTQYF | TGTGCCAGCACCTTCCGTCCGAGGGCTCGAGCGGGAGTTCCAGCAGATACGCAGTATTTT
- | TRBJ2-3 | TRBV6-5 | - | CASSHPSGPADTQYF | TGTGCCAGCAGTCATCCGAGTGGCCCCGCAGATACGCAGTATTTT
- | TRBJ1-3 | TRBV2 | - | CASSAALSGNTIYF | TGTGCCAGCAGTGCAGCTCTCTCTGGAAACACCATATATTTT
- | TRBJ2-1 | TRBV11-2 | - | CASSPGPTSSYNEQFF | TGTGCCAGCAGCCCAGGACCGACAAGCTCCTACAATGAGCAGTTCTTC
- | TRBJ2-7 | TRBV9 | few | CASSGEQYF | TGTGCCAGCAGCGGCGAGCAGTACTTC
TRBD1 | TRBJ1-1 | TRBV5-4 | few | CASSFPRTGGSTEAFF | TGTGCCAGCAGCTTTCCCCGGACAGGGGGGAGCACTGAAGCTTTCTTT
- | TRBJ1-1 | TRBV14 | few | CASSPFVDTEAFF | TGTGCCAGCAGCCCCTTCGTCGATACTGAAGCTTTCTTT
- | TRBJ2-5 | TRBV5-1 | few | CASSFRTDAAQYF | TGCGCCAGCAGCTTTCGGACGGATGCGGCCCAGTACTTC
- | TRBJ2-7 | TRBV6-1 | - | CASSEGIGAGEQYF | TGTGCCAGCAGTGAAGGAATAGGGGCGGGCGAGCAGTACTTC
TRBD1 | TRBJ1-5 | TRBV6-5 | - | CASSRDRTSNQPQHF | TGTGCCAGCAGTAGGGACAGAACTAGCAATCAGCCCCAGCATTTT
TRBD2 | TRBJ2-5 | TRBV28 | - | CASISSGSGETQYF | TGTGCCAGCATCTCTAGCGGGAGTGGAGAGACCCAGTACTTC
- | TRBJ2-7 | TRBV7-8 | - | CASSLQGSLPYEQYF | TGTGCCAGCAGCTTACAGGGATCACTGCCCTACGAGCAGTACTTC
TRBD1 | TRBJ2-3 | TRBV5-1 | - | CASSRDRVTDTQYF | TGCGCCAGCAGCCGGGACAGGGTCACAGATACGCAGTATTTT
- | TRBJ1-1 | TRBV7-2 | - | CASSLVWGGNTEAFF | TGTGCCAGCAGCTTAGTGTGGGGGGGGAACACTGAAGCTTTCTTT
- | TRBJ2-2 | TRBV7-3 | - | CASSRNTGLGELFF | TGTGCCAGCAGCCGAAATACAGGGCTCGGGGAGCTGTTTTTT
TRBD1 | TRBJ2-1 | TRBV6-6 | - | CASSYGQGAANEQFF | TGTGCCAGCAGTTACGGACAGGGGGCCGCGAATGAGCAGTTCTTC
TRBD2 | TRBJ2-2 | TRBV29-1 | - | CSVSEPSGANTGELFF | TGCAGCGTTAGCGAGCCTAGCGGGGCGAACACCGGGGAGCTGTTTTTT
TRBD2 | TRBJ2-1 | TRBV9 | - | CASSDLSGSSYNEQFF | TGTGCCAGCAGCGACCTTAGCGGGAGCTCCTACAATGAGCAGTTCTTC
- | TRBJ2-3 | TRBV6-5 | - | CASSRGGSTDTQYF | TGTGCCAGCAGCCGCGGGGGCAGCACAGATACGCAGTATTTT
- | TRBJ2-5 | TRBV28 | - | CASSLGETQYF | TGTGCCAGCAGTTTAGGGGAGACCCAGTACTTC
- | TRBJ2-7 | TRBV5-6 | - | CASSLAYEQYF | TGTGCCAGCAGCTTGGCCTACGAGCAGTACTTC
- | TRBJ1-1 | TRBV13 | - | CASSLPLNTEAFF | TGTGCCAGCAGCTTACCCCTGAACACTGAAGCTTTCTTT
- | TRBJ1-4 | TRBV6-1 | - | CASREEYLTNEKLFF | TGTGCCAGCAGAGAAGAGTACCTGACTAATGAAAAACTGTTTTTT
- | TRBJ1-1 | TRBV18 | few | CASSFQVTEAFF | TGTGCCAGCTCATTTCAGGTAACTGAAGCTTTCTTT
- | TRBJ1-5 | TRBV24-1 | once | CATSDPKVLRGPQHF | TGTGCCACCAGTGACCCAAAGGTCCTCCGGGGGCCCCAGCATTTT
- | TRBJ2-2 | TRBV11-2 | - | CASSLSRRLSGGELFF | TGTGCCAGCAGCTTAAGTCGGAGATTGAGTGGCGGGGAGCTGTTTTTT
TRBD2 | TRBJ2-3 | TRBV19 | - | CASSSTSGTDTQYF | TGTGCCAGTAGTTCGACTAGCGGCACAGATACGCAGTATTTT
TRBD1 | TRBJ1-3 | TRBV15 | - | CATSRDIGTENTIYF | TGTGCCACCAGCAGAGATATTGGGACAGAGAACACCATATATTTT
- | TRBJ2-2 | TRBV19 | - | CASSIAQAGELFF | TGTGCCAGTAGTATCGCCCAGGCCGGGGAGCTGTTTTTT
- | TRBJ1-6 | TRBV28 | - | CASSFGRGVGSPLHF | TGTGCCAGCAGTTTCGGTCGAGGGGTCGGATCACCCCTCCACTTT
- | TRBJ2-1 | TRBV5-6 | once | CASNQGGSSYNEQFF | TGTGCCAGCAACCAGGGGGGAAGCTCCTACAATGAGCAGTTCTTC
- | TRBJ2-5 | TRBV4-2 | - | CASSYRTTAETQYF | TGTGCCAGCAGCTACCGGACTACTGCGGAGACCCAGTACTTC
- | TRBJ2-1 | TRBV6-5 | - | CASSYGLGAYNEQFF | TGTGCCAGCAGCTACGGGCTAGGCGCCTACAATGAGCAGTTCTTC
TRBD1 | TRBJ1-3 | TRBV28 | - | CASSSTGSGNTIYF | TGTGCCAGCAGTTCGACAGGGTCTGGAAACACCATATATTTT
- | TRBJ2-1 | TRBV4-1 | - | CASSQARGYNEQFF | TGCGCCAGCAGCCAAGCGCGGGGCTACAATGAGCAGTTCTTC
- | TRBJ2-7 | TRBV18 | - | CASSPLKNYEQYF | TGTGCCAGCTCACCACTGAAGAACTACGAGCAGTACTTC
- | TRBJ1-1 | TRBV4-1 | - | CASSRTQGMATEAFF | TGCGCCAGCAGCCGAACCCAGGGGATGGCCACTGAAGCTTTCTTT
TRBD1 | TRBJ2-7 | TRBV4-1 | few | CASSQGDRGSYEQYF | TGCGCCAGCAGCCAAGGGGACAGGGGATCCTACGAGCAGTACTTC
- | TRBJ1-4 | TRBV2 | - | CASTRDGSNEKLFF | TGTGCCAGCACCCGGGACGGAAGTAATGAAAAACTGTTTTTT
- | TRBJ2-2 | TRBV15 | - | CATGLNTGELFF | TGTGCCACCGGCCTGAACACCGGGGAGCTGTTTTTT
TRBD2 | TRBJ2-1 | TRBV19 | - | CASSMLAGDRDNEQFF | TGTGCCAGTAGTATGCTAGCGGGAGATCGGGACAATGAGCAGTTCTTC
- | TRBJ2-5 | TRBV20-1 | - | CSALPRETQYF | TGCAGTGCCTTGCCACGGGAGACCCAGTACTTC
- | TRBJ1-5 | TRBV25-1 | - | CASSPTDHRVSNQPQHF | TGTGCCAGCAGTCCTACGGACCACAGGGTTAGCAATCAGCCCCAGCATTTT
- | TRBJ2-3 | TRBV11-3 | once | CASSLMADTDTQYF | TGTGCCAGCAGCTTAATGGCGGACACAGATACGCAGTATTTT
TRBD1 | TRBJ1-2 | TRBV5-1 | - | CASSFQGARDYGYTF | TGCGCCAGCAGCTTCCAGGGGGCGCGGGACTATGGCTACACCTTC
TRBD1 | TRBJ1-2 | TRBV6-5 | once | CASRTGTVYGYTF | TGTGCCAGCAGAACCGGGACAGTCTATGGCTACACCTTC
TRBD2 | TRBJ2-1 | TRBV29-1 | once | CSAGLLYHEQFF | TGCAGCGCGGGACTACTATATCATGAGCAGTTCTTC